The T cell receptor (beta chain) under discussion was sequenced for a study of control samples from healthy donors and cancer patients. The trim removed 4 bases at V and 1 base at J, leaving 4 bases unmatched. The CDR3 is 15 amino acids. The germline gives CDR1 SGHKS, CDR2 YYEKEE (reference sequence). TCRdb keeps only in-frame clones here, not all; method: immunoSEQ multiplex PCR. The table includes 95,000 to 110,000 clones, around 89% detected once. The chain joins TRBV5-5 to TRBJ1-4, with 7 positions matching TRBD1. The TCR originated in a man aged 60 to 69 with lung cancer. What was sequenced was PBMCs. The CDR3 reads CASSQQGKTNEKLFF. The CDR3 DNA sequence: TGTGCCAGCAGCCAACAGGGGAAAACTAATGAAAAACTGTTTTTT. Looking up the rest from reference TRBV5-5 and TRBJ1-4 gives the full variable domain: DAGVTQSPTHLIKTRGQQVTLRCSPISGHKSVSWYQQVLGQGPQFIFQYYEKEERGRGNFPDRFSARQFPNYSSELNVNALLLGDSALYLCASSQQGKTNEKLFFGSGTQLSVL.